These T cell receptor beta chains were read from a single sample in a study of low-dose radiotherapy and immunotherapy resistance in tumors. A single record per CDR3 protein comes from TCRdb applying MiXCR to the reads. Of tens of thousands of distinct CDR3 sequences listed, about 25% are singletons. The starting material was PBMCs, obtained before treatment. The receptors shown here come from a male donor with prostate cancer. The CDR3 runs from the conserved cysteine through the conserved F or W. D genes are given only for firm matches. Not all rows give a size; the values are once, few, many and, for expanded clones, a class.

CASSPGLGAQETQYF,TGTGCCAGCAGCCCGGGACTAGGGGCACAAGAGACCCAGTACTTC,TRBV3-1,TRBD2,TRBJ2-5,many
CASSSDRGLDSGANVLTF,TGTGCCAGCAGCTCGGACAGGGGGCTCGACTCTGGGGCCAACGTCCTGACTTTC,TRBV5-4,TRBD1,TRBJ2-6,once
CASSQTGQNHEQYF,TGTGCCAGCAGCCAAACCGGGCAGAACCACGAGCAGTACTTC,TRBV7-8,NA,TRBJ2-7,many
CAISSIDSYEQYF,TGTGCCATCAGTTCCATTGACAGCTACGAGCAGTACTTC,TRBV10-3,NA,TRBJ2-7,many
CASRHRGIGEKLFF,TGTGCCAGCAGGCACAGGGGGATCGGGGAAAAACTGTTTTTT,TRBV28,TRBD1,TRBJ1-4,medium-sized
CATKRGGVNTGGLCF,TGTGCCACCAAACGGGGAGGGGTGAACACCGGGGGGCTGTGTTTT,TRBV6-6,NA,TRBJ2-2,NA
CSATGTVDKLFF,TGCAGTGCTACCGGGACCGTTGATAAACTGTTTTTT,TRBV20-1,NA,TRBJ1-4,many
CASSEFLAGAETQYF,TGTGCCAGCAGTGAATTTTTAGCGGGGGCAGAGACCCAGTACTTC,TRBV25-1,TRBD2,TRBJ2-5,many
CASIPTISRGLQPQHF,TGTGCCAGCATCCCAACGATTTCCAGGGGGCTGCAGCCCCAGCATTTT,TRBV6-2/TRBV6-3,TRBD1,TRBJ1-5,NA
CASSLEWAGGTEQFF,TGTGCCAGCAGCTTAGAATGGGCGGGAGGCACTGAGCAGTTCTTC,TRBV7-9,TRBD2,TRBJ2-1,NA
CASSHRTGGGMSEQFF,TGTGCCAGCAGCCACAGGACAGGGGGCGGTATGAGTGAGCAGTTCTTC,TRBV7-9,TRBD1,TRBJ2-1,NA
CASSMGGEAFF,TGTGCCAGTAGCATGGGGGGTGAAGCTTTCTTT,TRBV19,NA,TRBJ1-1,many
CSAIHNRVGDEQYF,TGCAGTGCTATCCACAACAGGGTTGGGGACGAGCAGTACTTC,TRBV20-1,NA,TRBJ2-7,NA
CASSYVPPRVAGMQETQYF,TGTGCCAGCAGTTACGTACCACCTCGGGTAGCGGGAATGCAAGAGACCCAGTACTTC,TRBV6-2/TRBV6-3,TRBD2,TRBJ2-5,NA
CASSFGGDEQYF,TGTGCCAGCAGTTTTGGGGGGGACGAGCAGTACTTC,TRBV2,TRBD2,TRBJ2-7,many
CATSRDLTSGRAETQYF,TGTGCCACCAGCAGAGATCTCACTAGCGGGAGGGCGGAGACCCAGTACTTC,TRBV15,TRBD2,TRBJ2-5,NA
CASSDALGLAGGLDNEQFF,TGTGCCAGCAGTGACGCCCTGGGACTAGCGGGAGGGCTCGACAATGAGCAGTTCTTC,TRBV28,TRBD2,TRBJ2-1,many
CSARDAGWGRDDYGYTF,TGCAGTGCTAGAGATGCCGGCTGGGGCAGGGACGACTATGGCTACACCTTC,TRBV20-1,NA,TRBJ1-2,many
CSVVRGSSYNEQFF,TGCAGCGTTGTAAGGGGGAGCTCCTACAATGAGCAGTTCTTC,TRBV29-1,NA,TRBJ2-1,many
CASSGRSIVAGTDTQYF,TGCGCCAGCAGTGGGCGATCCATAGTAGCGGGGACAGATACGCAGTATTTT,TRBV5-1,TRBD2,TRBJ2-3,many
CSAGVRDSYNEQFF,TGCAGTGCTGGGGTGAGAGACTCCTACAATGAGCAGTTCTTC,TRBV20-1,NA,TRBJ2-1,few
CASSSPVAGGSDTQYF,TGTGCCAGCAGCTCTCCGGTAGCGGGAGGATCAGATACGCAGTATTTT,TRBV5-4,TRBD2,TRBJ2-3,many
CASGQGASGGNEQFF,TGTGCCAGCGGACAGGGGGCTTCTGGCGGGAATGAGCAGTTCTTC,TRBV2,TRBD1,TRBJ2-1,many
CSVEDGDMVPYGYTF,TGCAGCGTTGAAGACGGGGACATGGTCCCCTATGGCTACACCTTC,TRBV29-1,NA,TRBJ1-2,many
CASSSDRVSYGYTF,TGCGCCAGCAGCTCCGACAGGGTGAGCTATGGCTACACCTTC,TRBV5-1,TRBD1,TRBJ1-2,few
CASRRDNNEQFF,TGTGCCAGCAGACGGGACAACAATGAGCAGTTCTTC,TRBV2,NA,TRBJ2-1,many